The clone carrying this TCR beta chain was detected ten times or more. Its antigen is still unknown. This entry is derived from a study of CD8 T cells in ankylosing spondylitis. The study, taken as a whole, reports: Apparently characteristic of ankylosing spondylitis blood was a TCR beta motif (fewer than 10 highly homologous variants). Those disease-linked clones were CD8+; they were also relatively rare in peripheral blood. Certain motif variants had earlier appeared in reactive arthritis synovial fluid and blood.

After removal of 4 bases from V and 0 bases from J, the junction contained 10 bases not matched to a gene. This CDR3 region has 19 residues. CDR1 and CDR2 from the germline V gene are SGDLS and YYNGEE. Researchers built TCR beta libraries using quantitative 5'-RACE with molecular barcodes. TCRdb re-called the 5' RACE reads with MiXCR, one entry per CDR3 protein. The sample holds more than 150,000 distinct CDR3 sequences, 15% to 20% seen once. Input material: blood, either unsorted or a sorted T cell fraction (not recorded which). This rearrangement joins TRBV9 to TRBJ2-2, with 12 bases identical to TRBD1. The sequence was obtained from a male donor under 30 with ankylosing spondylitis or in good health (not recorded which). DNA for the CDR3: TGTGCCAGCAGCTCCCCGGGACAGGGGGCTAAAACGAACACCGGGGAGCTGTTTTTT. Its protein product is CASSSPGQGAKTNTGELFF.